Listed below are T cell receptor beta chains from one sample, sequenced in a study of T-cell memory formation after mild COVID-19. TCRdb ran MiXCR on the 5' RACE reads and lists one entry per CDR3 protein. The sample carries more than 300,000 distinct CDR3 sequences, roughly 20% recorded once. Sequenced material: PBMCs or a T cell subset sorted from them (not recorded which). These receptors were collected from a young man who had mild COVID-19 (a few samples of this study predate the infection). Cell type and time point are not known. The CDR3 runs from the conserved cysteine through the conserved F or W.

v_call	cdr3_aa
TRBV19	CASSIDRRGGGYTF
TRBV14	CASSHTGENIQYF
TRBV12-3/TRBV12-4	CASSSSGTGETQYF
TRBV19	CASAPRKTGGINEQFF
TRBV5-1	CASSNGQGQSYNEQFF
TRBV30	CAWSAQEAGGAEGYTF
TRBV4-3	CASSLQGAHTEAFF
TRBV13	CASSTTIPYMNTEAFF
TRBV7-3	CASSSSGPGDEQFF
TRBV7-6	CASSSDGGASPTDTQYF
TRBV29-1	CSARSDSGQPQHF
TRBV2	CASSGQGADYGYTF
TRBV6-6	CASGSINQPQHF
TRBV30	CAWGTGRNQPQHF
TRBV9	CASSGGRGGWGTDTQYF
TRBV9	CASSVAGQGDNEQFF
TRBV4-1	CASSQTGVGTEVFF
TRBV7-9	CASSTLGPASTGELFF
TRBV4-2	CASSQRTGVGNTEAFF
TRBV7-2	CASSLTLNTEAFF
TRBV7-7	CASSLSRRDTQYF
TRBV29-1	CSVEVRTSGVGEQFF
TRBV18	CASSPRPWVGYTF
TRBV4-1	CASSQYYVGTSGGSYTQYF
TRBV7-2	CASTVGGSYGYTF
TRBV7-8	CASSSSTGWNEQFF
TRBV10-2	CASSRTSGGADTGELFF
TRBV4-1	CASSQDWTSGGNEQFF
TRBV10-3	CAISPKRTGGYEQYF
TRBV27	CASSLGTLESSYNSPLHF
TRBV20-1	CSARGGSDRGNGYTF
TRBV7-9	CASSLYGLAQETQYF
TRBV6-2/TRBV6-3	CASSQGKGQFF
TRBV4-3	CASSQDSGGRSYNSPLHF
TRBV5-5	CASSLDPRGAGGPNTEAFF
TRBV6-2/TRBV6-3	CASSSGTGINEQFF
TRBV4-1	CASSQAPGTSYGYTF
TRBV3-1	CASSQDWDRGRAFF
TRBV4-1	CASSQETESGGARYEQFF
TRBV4-3	CASSQDFSAGATYEQYF
TRBV4-3	CASSRLQGAWNTEAFF
TRBV6-5	CASRLGVDTEAFF